Listed below are T cell receptor beta chains from one sample, sequenced in a study of beta chain features in type 1 diabetes. Profiled with immunoSEQ multiplex PCR; TCRdb holds only in-frame clones, not every one. This table holds hundreds of thousands of clones, roughly 13% found once. The sequencing input was naive CD4+ T cells from blood. Every receptor here comes from a man in his late teens or twenties in good health. The CDR3 runs from the conserved cysteine through the conserved F or W. D genes are given only for firm matches. Where a row states a size, it is once, few, many or the class of an expanded clone; other rows omit it.

CDR3: CASSVAGGRLVEQYF
DNA: TGTGCCAGCAGCGTAGCTGGCGGGAGGCTCGTCGAGCAGTACTTC
D: TRBD2
J: TRBJ2-7
size: few
V: TRBV9
length: 15

CDR3: CASSSTTGSNQPQHF
DNA: TGTGCCAGCAGCTCAACGACAGGATCCAATCAGCCCCAGCATTTT
D: .
J: TRBJ1-5
size: few
V: TRBV7-2
length: 15

CDR3: CASSPSSYNEQFF
DNA: TGTGCCAGCAGCCCGAGCTCCTACAATGAGCAGTTCTTC
D: .
J: TRBJ2-1
size: .
V: TRBV7-2
length: 13

CDR3: CASSQVARGTEAFF
DNA: TGTGCCAGCAGCCAAGTAGCGAGAGGCACTGAAGCTTTCTTT
D: .
J: TRBJ1-1
size: .
V: TRBV14
length: 14

CDR3: CASSDGGYGANVLTF
DNA: TGTGCCAGCAGTGACGGGGGGTATGGGGCCAACGTCCTGACTTTC
D: .
J: TRBJ2-6
size: few
V: TRBV6-4
length: 15

CDR3: CASSQGAFRGPYNEQFF
DNA: TGCGCCAGCAGCCAAGGGGCGTTTAGGGGGCCCTACAATGAGCAGTTCTTC
D: TRBD1
J: TRBJ2-1
size: few
V: TRBV4-1
length: 17

CDR3: CASGTGYSGNTIYF
DNA: TGTGCCAGCGGTACAGGGTACTCTGGAAACACCATATATTTT
D: .
J: TRBJ1-3
size: .
V: TRBV7-2
length: 14

CDR3: CASSSSWTSGTYEQYF
DNA: TGTGCCAGTAGTTCCTCCTGGACTAGCGGTACCTACGAGCAGTACTTC
D: TRBD2
J: TRBJ2-7
size: .
V: TRBV19
length: 16

CDR3: CASSFGGRGNTGELFF
DNA: TGCGCCAGCAGCTTTGGAGGCAGGGGAAACACCGGGGAGCTGTTTTTT
D: .
J: TRBJ2-2
size: .
V: TRBV5-1
length: 16

CDR3: CSAVRWHEQFF
DNA: TGCAGTGCCGTTCGTTGGCATGAGCAGTTCTTC
D: .
J: TRBJ2-1
size: .
V: TRBV20-1
length: 11

CDR3: CASRISGLRETQYF
DNA: TGCGCCAGCAGGATCTCGGGACTTCGGGAGACCCAGTACTTC
D: .
J: TRBJ2-5
size: .
V: TRBV5-1
length: 14

CDR3: CASSPGGAYEQYF
DNA: TGTGCCAGCAGCCCCGGCGGGGCCTACGAGCAGTACTTC
D: .
J: TRBJ2-7
size: few
V: TRBV9
length: 13

CDR3: CASSYRTGLAGDSSYNEQFF
DNA: TGTGCCAGCTCTTATCGGACCGGACTAGCGGGTGACAGCTCCTACAATGAGCAGTTCTTC
D: TRBD2
J: TRBJ2-1
size: .
V: TRBV18
length: 20

CDR3: CASSGRQGAGEQYF
DNA: TGTGCCAGCAGCGGTCGACAGGGGGCTGGAGAGCAGTACTTC
D: TRBD1
J: TRBJ2-5
size: .
V: TRBV7-9
length: 14

CDR3: CASSFRDRGWQFF
DNA: TGTGCCAGCAGTTTCCGGGACAGGGGATGGCAGTTCTTC
D: TRBD1
J: TRBJ2-1
size: few
V: TRBV27
length: 13

CDR3: CASSLEGPAANEQYF
DNA: TGTGCCAGCAGCTTGGAAGGGCCAGCGGCTAACGAGCAGTACTTC
D: .
J: TRBJ2-7
size: few
V: TRBV5-6
length: 15

CDR3: CASSTPGQGARETQYF
DNA: TGTGCCAGCAGCACTCCCGGACAGGGGGCGAGGGAGACCCAGTACTTC
D: TRBD1
J: TRBJ2-5
size: .
V: TRBV28
length: 16

CDR3: CASSQGSGRTGELFF
DNA: TGTGCCAGCAGCCAAGGTAGCGGGAGGACCGGGGAGCTGTTTTTT
D: TRBD2
J: TRBJ2-2
size: few
V: TRBV9
length: 15

CDR3: CASSEDRGDQPQHF
DNA: TGTGCCAGCAGCGAGGACAGGGGCGATCAGCCCCAGCATTTT
D: TRBD1
J: TRBJ1-5
size: few
V: TRBV2
length: 14

CDR3: CASSIGGTGGNQPQHF
DNA: TGTGCCAGTAGTATAGGAGGGACAGGGGGCAATCAGCCCCAGCATTTT
D: TRBD1
J: TRBJ1-5
size: .
V: TRBV19
length: 16

CDR3: CASSYSESAEAFF
DNA: TGTGCCAGCAGTTACTCAGAGAGCGCTGAAGCTTTCTTT
D: .
J: TRBJ1-1
size: once
V: TRBV6-5
length: 13

CDR3: CASSVRQGDYGYTF
DNA: TGTGCCAGCAGTGTCCGCCAAGGGGACTATGGCTACACCTTC
D: .
J: TRBJ1-2
size: few
V: TRBV6-6
length: 14

CDR3: CASSLASRSGRVQYF
DNA: TGCGCCAGCAGCTTGGCCAGTCGGAGCGGGAGGGTTCAGTACTTC
D: TRBD2
J: TRBJ2-4
size: .
V: TRBV5-1
length: 15

CDR3: CASGPGTADEQYF
DNA: TGTGCCAGCGGGCCGGGGACTGCTGACGAGCAGTACTTC
D: .
J: TRBJ2-7
size: .
V: TRBV6-5
length: 13

CDR3: CASSQDGGVSTDTQYF
DNA: TGCGCCAGCAGCCAAGACGGGGGGGTTAGCACAGATACGCAGTATTTT
D: TRBD2
J: TRBJ2-3
size: few
V: TRBV4-3
length: 16

CDR3: CATSRDQEGSFAGYTF
DNA: TGTGCCACCAGCAGAGATCAGGAGGGATCCTTTGCCGGCTACACCTTC
D: .
J: TRBJ1-2
size: .
V: TRBV15
length: 16

CDR3: CASSREAGHTGELFF
DNA: TGTGCCAGCAGCAGGGAGGCGGGGCACACCGGGGAGCTGTTTTTT
D: .
J: TRBJ2-2
size: .
V: TRBV7-3
length: 15

CDR3: CASSPGYRSGNTGELFF
DNA: TGTGCCAGCAGTCCAGGTTATCGGTCAGGGAACACCGGGGAGCTGTTTTTT
D: .
J: TRBJ2-2
size: few
V: TRBV7-3
length: 17

CDR3: CASSLGGGYEQYF
DNA: TGTGCCAGCAGCTTGGGAGGGGGCTACGAGCAGTACTTC
D: .
J: TRBJ2-7
size: .
V: TRBV5-4
length: 13

CDR3: CASSPSGQAYNEQFF
DNA: TGTGCCAGCAGCCCCTCGGGACAGGCTTACAATGAGCAGTTCTTC
D: TRBD1
J: TRBJ2-1
size: .
V: TRBV7-3
length: 15

CDR3: CASSPGGDYGYTF
DNA: TGCGCCAGCAGCCCAGGGGGCGACTATGGCTACACCTTC
D: TRBD1
J: TRBJ1-2
size: .
V: TRBV5-1
length: 13

CDR3: CASSFFGEVGNTIYF
DNA: TGTGCCAGCAGCTTTTTCGGGGAAGTTGGAAACACCATATATTTT
D: .
J: TRBJ1-3
size: few
V: TRBV5-4
length: 15

CDR3: CSVARGVPSYEQYF
DNA: TGCAGCGTTGCCCGGGGAGTACCTTCCTACGAGCAGTACTTC
D: .
J: TRBJ2-7
size: .
V: TRBV29-1
length: 14

CDR3: CASSLRTSGTDTQYF
DNA: TGTGCCAGCAGCTTACGGACTAGCGGCACAGATACGCAGTATTTT
D: TRBD2
J: TRBJ2-3
size: .
V: TRBV4-2
length: 15

CDR3: CASSLNGGRVYEQYF
DNA: TGTGCCAGCAGCTTAAATGGCGGGAGGGTCTACGAGCAGTACTTC
D: TRBD2
J: TRBJ2-7
size: few
V: TRBV7-2
length: 15

CDR3: CASSRSSYEQYF
DNA: TGTGCCAGCTCACGGAGCTCCTACGAGCAGTACTTC
D: .
J: TRBJ2-7
size: few
V: TRBV18
length: 12

CDR3: CASSQGGGLVNEQFF
DNA: TGTGCCAGCAGCCAAGGGGGGGGGTTGGTCAATGAGCAGTTCTTC
D: .
J: TRBJ2-1
size: few
V: TRBV7-2
length: 15

CDR3: CAWSVRSWRSGYTF
DNA: TGTGCCTGGAGTGTGCGCTCGTGGCGGTCTGGCTACACCTTC
D: .
J: TRBJ1-2
size: .
V: TRBV30
length: 14

CDR3: CASSPSTPVRSGNTIYF
DNA: TGTGCCAGCTCACCAAGCACGCCGGTGCGCTCTGGAAACACCATATATTTT
D: .
J: TRBJ1-3
size: few
V: TRBV18
length: 17

CDR3: CSVVLGARTSGANVLTF
DNA: TGCAGCGTTGTCTTAGGGGCAAGAACGTCTGGGGCCAACGTCCTGACTTTC
D: .
J: TRBJ2-6
size: few
V: TRBV29-1
length: 17

CDR3: CASQGQDYEQYF
DNA: TGTGCCAGCCAGGGACAAGACTACGAGCAGTACTTC
D: .
J: TRBJ2-7
size: .
V: TRBV2
length: 12

CDR3: CASSIVGPPNSPLHF
DNA: TGTGCCAGCAGCATCGTGGGGCCTCCTAATTCACCCCTCCACTTT
D: .
J: TRBJ1-6
size: .
V: TRBV7-2
length: 15

CDR3: CASSRQGNTEAFF
DNA: TGTGCCAGTAGTCGACAGGGGAACACTGAAGCTTTCTTT
D: TRBD1
J: TRBJ1-1
size: .
V: TRBV19
length: 13